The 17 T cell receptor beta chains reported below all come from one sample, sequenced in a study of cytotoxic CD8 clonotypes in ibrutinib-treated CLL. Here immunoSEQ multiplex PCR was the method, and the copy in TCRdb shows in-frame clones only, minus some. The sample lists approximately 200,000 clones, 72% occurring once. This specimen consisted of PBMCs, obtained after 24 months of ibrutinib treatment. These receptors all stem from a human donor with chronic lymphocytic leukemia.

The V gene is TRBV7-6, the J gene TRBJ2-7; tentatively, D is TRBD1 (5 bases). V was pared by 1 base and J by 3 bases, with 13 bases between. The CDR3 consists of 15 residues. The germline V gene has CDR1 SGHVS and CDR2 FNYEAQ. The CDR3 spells CASSLGSGLIYEQYF. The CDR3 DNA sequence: TGTGCCAGCAGCTTAGGGTCAGGGCTAATCTACGAGCAGTACTTC.

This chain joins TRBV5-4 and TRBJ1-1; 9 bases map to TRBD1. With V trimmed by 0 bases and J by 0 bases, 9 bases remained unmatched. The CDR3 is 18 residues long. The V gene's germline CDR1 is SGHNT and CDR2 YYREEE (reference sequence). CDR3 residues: CASSLDPGTGPMNTEAFF. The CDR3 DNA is TGTGCCAGCAGCTTGGATCCCGGGACAGGGCCGATGAACACTGAAGCTTTCTTT.

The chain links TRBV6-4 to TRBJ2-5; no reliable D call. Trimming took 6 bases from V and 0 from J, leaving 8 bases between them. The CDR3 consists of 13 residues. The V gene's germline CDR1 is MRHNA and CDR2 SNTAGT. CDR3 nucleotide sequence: TGTGCCAGCAGCCGAGATCACCAAGAGACCCAGTACTTC. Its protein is CASSRDHQETQYF.

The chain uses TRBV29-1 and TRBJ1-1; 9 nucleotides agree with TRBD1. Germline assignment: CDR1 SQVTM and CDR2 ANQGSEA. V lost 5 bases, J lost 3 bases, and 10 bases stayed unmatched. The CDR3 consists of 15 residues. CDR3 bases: TGCAGCGTTCCCCAGATGACAGGGGGTGACACTGAAGCTTTCTTT. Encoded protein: CSVPQMTGGDTEAFF.

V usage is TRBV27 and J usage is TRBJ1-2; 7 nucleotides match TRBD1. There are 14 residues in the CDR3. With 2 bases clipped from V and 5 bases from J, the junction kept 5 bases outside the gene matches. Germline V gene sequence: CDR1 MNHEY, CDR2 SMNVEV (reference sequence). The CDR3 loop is CASSLTGEGYGYTF. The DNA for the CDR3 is TGTGCCAGCAGTTTAACAGGGGAGGGTTATGGCTACACCTTC.

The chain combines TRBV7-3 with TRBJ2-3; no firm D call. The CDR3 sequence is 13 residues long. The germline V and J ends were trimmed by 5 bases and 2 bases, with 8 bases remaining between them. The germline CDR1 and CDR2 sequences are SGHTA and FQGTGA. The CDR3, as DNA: TGTGCCAGCAGCCCGACGAACACAGATACGCAGTATTTT. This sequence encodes CASSPTNTDTQYF.

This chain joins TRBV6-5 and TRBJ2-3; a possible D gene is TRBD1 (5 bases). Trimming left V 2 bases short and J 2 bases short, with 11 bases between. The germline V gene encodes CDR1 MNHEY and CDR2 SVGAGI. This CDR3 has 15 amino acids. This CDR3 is CASSYNDRSTDTQYF. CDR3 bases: TGTGCCAGCAGTTACAATGACAGATCCACAGATACGCAGTATTTT.

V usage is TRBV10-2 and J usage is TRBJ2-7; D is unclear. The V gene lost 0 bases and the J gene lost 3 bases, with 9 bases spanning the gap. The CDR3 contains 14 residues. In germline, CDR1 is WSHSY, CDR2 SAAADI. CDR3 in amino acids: CASSESEQVYEQYF. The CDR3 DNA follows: TGCGCCAGCAGTGAGTCGGAGCAAGTCTACGAGCAGTACTTC.

The CDR3 region is CASSFGAGGLLEQYF. The CDR3 DNA reads as TGTGCCAGCAGTTTTGGTGCCGGGGGGCTACTCGAGCAGTACTTC. This chain joins TRBV27 and TRBJ2-7, with a tentative D call TRBD2 (7 bases). CDR3 size: 15 residues. Germline-derived CDR1 and CDR2 are MNHEY and SMNVEV (reference sequence). The V gene lost 3 bases and the J gene lost 6 bases, with 18 bases spanning the gap.

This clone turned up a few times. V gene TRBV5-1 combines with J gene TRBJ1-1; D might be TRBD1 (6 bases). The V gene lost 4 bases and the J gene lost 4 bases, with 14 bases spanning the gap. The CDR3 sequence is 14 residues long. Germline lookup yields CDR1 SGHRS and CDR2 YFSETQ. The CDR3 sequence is CASSGLGAATEAFF. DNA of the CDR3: TGCGCCAGCAGCGGGTTGGGGGCGGCCACTGAAGCTTTCTTT. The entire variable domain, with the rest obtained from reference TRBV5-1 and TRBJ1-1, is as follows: KAGVTQTPRYLIKTRGQQVTLSCSPISGHRSVSWYQQTPGQGLQFLFEYFSETQRNKGNFPGRFSGRQFSNSRSEMNVSTLELGDSALYLCASSGLGAATEAFFGQGTRLTVV.

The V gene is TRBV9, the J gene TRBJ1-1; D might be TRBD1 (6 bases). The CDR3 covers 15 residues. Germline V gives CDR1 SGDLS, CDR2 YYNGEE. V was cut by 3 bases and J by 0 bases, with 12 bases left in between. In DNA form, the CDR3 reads TGTGCCAGCAGCGACGCCGGGACACTGAACACTGAAGCTTTCTTT. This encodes CASSDAGTLNTEAFF.

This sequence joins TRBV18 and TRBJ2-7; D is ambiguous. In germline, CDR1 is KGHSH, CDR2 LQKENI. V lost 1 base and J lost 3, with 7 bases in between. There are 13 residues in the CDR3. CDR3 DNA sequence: TGTGCCAGCTCACCACAAAACGGCTACGAGCAGTACTTC. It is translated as CASSPQNGYEQYF.

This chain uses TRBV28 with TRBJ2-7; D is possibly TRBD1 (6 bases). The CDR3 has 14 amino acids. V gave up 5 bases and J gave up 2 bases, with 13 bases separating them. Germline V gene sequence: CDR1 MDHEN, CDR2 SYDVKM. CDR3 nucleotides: TGTGCCAGCAGTACCACAGGGCGAACCTACGAGCAGTACTTC. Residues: CASSTTGRTYEQYF.

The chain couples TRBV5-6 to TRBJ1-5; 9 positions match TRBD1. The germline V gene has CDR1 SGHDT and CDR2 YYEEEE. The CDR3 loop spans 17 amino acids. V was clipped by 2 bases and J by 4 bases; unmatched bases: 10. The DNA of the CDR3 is TGTGCCAGCAGCTTTAGCCTCGGACAGGGGCTAAATCAGCCCCAGCATTTT. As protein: CASSFSLGQGLNQPQHF.

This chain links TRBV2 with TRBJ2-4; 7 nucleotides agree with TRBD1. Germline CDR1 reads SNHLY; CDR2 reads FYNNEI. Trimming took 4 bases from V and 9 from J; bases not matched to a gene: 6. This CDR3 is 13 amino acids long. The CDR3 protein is CASSGEDRAIQYF. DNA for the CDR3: TGTGCCAGCAGTGGAGAAGACAGGGCCATTCAGTACTTC.

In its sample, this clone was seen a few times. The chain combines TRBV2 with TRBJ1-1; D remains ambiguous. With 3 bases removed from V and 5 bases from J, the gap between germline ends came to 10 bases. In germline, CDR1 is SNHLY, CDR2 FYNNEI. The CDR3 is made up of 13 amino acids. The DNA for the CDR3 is TGTGCCAGCAGTGAGGCAGGCGGAACTGAAGCTTTCTTT. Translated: CASSEAGGTEAFF.

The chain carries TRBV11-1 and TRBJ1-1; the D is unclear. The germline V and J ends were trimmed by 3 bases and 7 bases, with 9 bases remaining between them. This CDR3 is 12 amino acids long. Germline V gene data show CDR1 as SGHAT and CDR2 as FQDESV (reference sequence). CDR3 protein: CASSFWRDEAFF. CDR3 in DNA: TGTGCCAGCAGCTTCTGGAGGGATGAAGCTTTCTTT. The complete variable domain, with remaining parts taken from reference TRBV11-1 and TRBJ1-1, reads EAEVAQSPRYKITEKSQAVAFWCDPISGHATLYWYRQILGQGPELLVQFQDESVVDDSQLPKDRFSAERLKGVDSTLKIQPAELGDSAMYLCASSFWRDEAFFGQGTRLTVV.